Listed below are T cell receptor beta chains from one sample, sequenced in a study of shared clonotypes between healthy human individuals. Measured with immunoSEQ multiplex PCR; TCRdb has only the in-frame clones, and not every one. Here the sample spans under 650,000 clones, less than 96% being singletons. Material: naive CD4+ T cells sorted from blood. Receptors were obtained from a woman aged 30 to 39 in good health. Both conserved end residues are part of each CDR3. D genes are given only for firm matches. The size field is filled for only some rows; it gives once, few, many or a size class.

v_gene	j_gene	abundance	d_gene	CDR3aa	CDR3nt
TRBV28	TRBJ1-2	once	TRBD1	CASSRGQGMRGYTF	TGTGCCAGCAGCCGGGGACAGGGAATGCGGGGCTACACCTTC
TRBV5-4	TRBJ2-5	-	TRBD1	CASSFRSGTDEETQYF	TGTGCCAGCAGCTTCCGATCCGGGACAGATGAAGAGACCCAGTACTTC
TRBV7-9	TRBJ2-6	-	-	CASSLPGGLNSGANVLTF	TGTGCCAGCAGCCTACCAGGAGGACTGAATTCTGGGGCCAACGTCCTGACTTTC
TRBV28	TRBJ1-5	-	-	CASSLPVARDQPQHF	TGTGCCAGCAGTCTGCCAGTGGCGAGGGATCAGCCCCAGCATTTT
TRBV10-2	TRBJ1-5	-	-	CASSDGGIGNQPQHF	TGCGCCAGCAGTGATGGAGGGATCGGCAATCAGCCCCAGCATTTT
TRBV7-8	TRBJ1-1	-	-	CASSYNQNTEAFF	TGTGCCAGCAGCTACAATCAGAACACTGAAGCTTTCTTT
TRBV18	TRBJ1-1	-	-	CASSPQKQGRMNTEAFF	TGTGCCAGCTCACCTCAGAAACAGGGACGTATGAACACTGAAGCTTTCTTT
TRBV15	TRBJ1-5	-	-	CATSRAASNQPQHF	TGTGCCACCAGCAGAGCGGCTAGCAATCAGCCCCAGCATTTT
TRBV2	TRBJ1-2	-	-	CASGRVYGYTF	TGTGCCAGCGGGAGGGTCTATGGCTACACCTTC
TRBV18	TRBJ1-1	-	-	CASSPSSDTEAFF	TGTGCCAGCTCACCCTCTTCGGACACTGAAGCTTTCTTT
TRBV7-2	TRBJ1-1	-	TRBD1	CASSIGQGAGTEAFF	TGTGCCAGCAGCATTGGACAGGGGGCCGGCACTGAAGCTTTCTTT
TRBV6-5	TRBJ1-1	-	TRBD1	CASSQQGRETEAFF	TGTGCCAGCAGTCAACAGGGGCGAGAGACTGAAGCTTTCTTT
TRBV19	TRBJ2-7	few	-	CASRREASYEQYF	TGTGCCAGTAGGAGAGAGGCATCCTACGAGCAGTACTTC
TRBV6-1	TRBJ1-2	-	-	CASSETPPFGYTF	TGTGCCAGCAGTGAAACCCCACCTTTTGGCTACACCTTC
TRBV18	TRBJ1-1	-	-	CASSQGMDTEAFF	TGTGCCAGCTCACAGGGCATGGACACTGAAGCTTTCTTT
TRBV15	TRBJ1-2	-	-	CATSQAVGLDTF	TGTGCCACCAGCCAAGCAGTGGGGCTCGACACCTTC
TRBV5-1	TRBJ1-1	-	-	CASSSDTLNTEAFF	TGCGCCAGCAGCTCGGACACCTTGAACACTGAAGCTTTCTTT
TRBV10-3	TRBJ2-7	once	-	CAISESSAVYEQYF	TGTGCCATCAGTGAGTCCTCGGCAGTCTACGAGCAGTACTTC
TRBV5-1	TRBJ1-2	-	TRBD1	CASRDRGAGGYTF	TGCGCCAGCAGGGACAGGGGCGCAGGGGGCTACACCTTC
TRBV7-9	TRBJ2-5	-	TRBD2	CASSLLTSLGETQYF	TGTGCCAGCAGCTTGTTGACTAGCTTGGGAGAGACCCAGTACTTC
TRBV18	TRBJ1-4	-	-	CASSPRGQPNEKLFF	TGTGCCAGCTCACCACGCGGGCAGCCTAATGAAAAACTGTTTTTT
TRBV29-1	TRBJ2-3	-	-	CSAKKGLADSTDTQYF	TGCAGCGCCAAAAAAGGGCTAGCAGATAGCACAGATACGCAGTATTTT
TRBV5-8	TRBJ2-7	-	TRBD1	CASSSGTGTYEQYF	TGTGCCAGCAGTTCCGGGACAGGGACCTACGAGCAGTACTTC
TRBV4-1	TRBJ2-1	-	TRBD2	CASSQDTSGSNSYNEQFF	TGCGCCAGCAGCCAAGATACTAGCGGGAGTAACTCCTACAATGAGCAGTTCTTC
TRBV6-5	TRBJ1-1	-	-	CASSPGTSMNTEAFF	TGTGCCAGCAGTCCCGGGACAAGCATGAACACTGAAGCTTTCTTT
TRBV28	TRBJ1-3	-	TRBD1	CASSPTGQGKYTIYF	TGTGCCAGCAGTCCAACGGGACAGGGGAAATACACCATATATTTT
TRBV11-2	TRBJ2-7	once	-	CASSLERNSYEQYF	TGTGCCAGCAGCTTAGAGCGGAACTCCTACGAGCAGTACTTC
TRBV2	TRBJ2-2	-	-	CASSSQPGATGELFF	TGTGCCAGCAGTTCCCAACCCGGGGCCACCGGGGAGCTGTTTTTT
TRBV27	TRBJ1-1	-	TRBD1	CASSPWTGNTEAFF	TGTGCCAGCAGTCCCTGGACAGGGAACACTGAAGCTTTCTTT
TRBV7-8	TRBJ2-2	-	-	CASSSRRVVGELFF	TGTGCCAGCAGCTCCCGGAGGGTGGTTGGGGAGCTGTTTTTT
TRBV18	TRBJ2-1	once	TRBD2	CASSPLAGVGYNEQFF	TGTGCCAGCTCACCTCTAGCGGGAGTTGGTTACAATGAGCAGTTCTTC
TRBV27	TRBJ1-2	once	TRBD1	CASSSTGTDTFYGYTF	TGTGCCAGCAGTAGTACCGGGACAGATACCTTCTATGGCTACACCTTC
TRBV7-9	TRBJ1-1	-	-	CASSLAAQNTEAFF	TGTGCCAGCAGCTTAGCGGCCCAGAACACTGAAGCTTTCTTT
TRBV18	TRBJ2-1	-	TRBD2	CASSPMREGPYNEQFF	TGTGCCAGCTCACCTATGCGGGAGGGCCCCTACAATGAGCAGTTCTTC
TRBV28	TRBJ1-5	few	-	CATHDSNQPQHF	TGTGCCACGCATGATAGCAATCAGCCCCAGCATTTT
TRBV20-1	TRBJ2-7	-	-	CSAEENYEQYF	TGCAGTGCGGAGGAAAACTACGAGCAGTACTTC
TRBV28	TRBJ2-5	-	TRBD2	CASRVAGGGQETQYF	TGTGCCAGCAGAGTAGCGGGAGGAGGGCAAGAGACCCAGTACTTC
TRBV10-1	TRBJ2-1	-	TRBD2	CASSWSAGVSYNEQFF	TGCGCCAGCAGCTGGAGTGCGGGAGTCTCCTACAATGAGCAGTTCTTC
TRBV19	TRBJ2-7	-	TRBD2	CASRSTTSVGEQYF	TGTGCCAGTAGAAGCACTACTAGCGTCGGCGAGCAGTACTTC
TRBV27	TRBJ2-5	-	TRBD1	CASSRDRGRETQYF	TGTGCCAGCAGTCGGGACAGGGGAAGGGAGACCCAGTACTTC